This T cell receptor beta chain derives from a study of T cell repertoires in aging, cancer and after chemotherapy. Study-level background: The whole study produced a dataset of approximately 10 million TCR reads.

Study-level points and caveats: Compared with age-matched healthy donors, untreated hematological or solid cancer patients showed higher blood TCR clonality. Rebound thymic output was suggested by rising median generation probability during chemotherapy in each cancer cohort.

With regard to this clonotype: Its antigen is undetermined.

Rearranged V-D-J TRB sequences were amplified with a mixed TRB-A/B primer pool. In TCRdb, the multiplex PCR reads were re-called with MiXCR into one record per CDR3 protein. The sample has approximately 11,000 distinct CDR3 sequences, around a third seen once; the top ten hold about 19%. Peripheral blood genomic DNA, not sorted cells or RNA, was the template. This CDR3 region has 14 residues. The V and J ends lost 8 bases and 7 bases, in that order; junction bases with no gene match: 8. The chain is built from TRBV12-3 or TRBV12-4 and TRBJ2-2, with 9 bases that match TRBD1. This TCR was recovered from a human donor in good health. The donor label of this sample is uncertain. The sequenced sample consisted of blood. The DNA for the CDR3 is TGTGCCAGCGGAGAACAGGGGGCAGTCGGGGAGCTGTTTTTT. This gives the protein CASGEQGAVGELFF.